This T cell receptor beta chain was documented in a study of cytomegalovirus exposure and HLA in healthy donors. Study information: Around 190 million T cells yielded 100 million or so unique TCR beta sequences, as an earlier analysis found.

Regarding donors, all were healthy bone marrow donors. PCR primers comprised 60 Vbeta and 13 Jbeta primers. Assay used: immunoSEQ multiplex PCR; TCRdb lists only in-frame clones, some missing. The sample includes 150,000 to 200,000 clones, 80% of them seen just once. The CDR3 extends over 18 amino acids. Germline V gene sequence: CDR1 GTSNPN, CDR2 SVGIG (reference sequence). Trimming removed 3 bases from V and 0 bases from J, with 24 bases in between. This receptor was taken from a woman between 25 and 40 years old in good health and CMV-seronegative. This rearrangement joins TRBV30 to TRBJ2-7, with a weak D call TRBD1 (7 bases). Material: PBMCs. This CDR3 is CAWSLWGDRIKSSYEQYF. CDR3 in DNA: TGTGCCTGGAGCCTGTGGGGGGACAGAATTAAAAGCTCCTACGAGCAGTACTTC.